Sequencing of this T cell receptor (beta chain) was carried out in a study of cytomegalovirus exposure and HLA in healthy donors. Findings and caveats of the study: HLA restriction was apparent for most CMV-associated TCR beta chains in a later analysis. A missense variant in DCLRE1C was later tied to TCR beta V- and J-gene trimming. Near-uniform donor sequencing depth was presumed by presence/absence analyses.

In regard to this clone: Its target is unknown. Other DNA sequences in this specimen translate into the identical CDR3.

The PCR had 60 Vbeta and 13 Jbeta primers. TCRdb's copy holds only in-frame clones and misses some; the assay was immunoSEQ multiplex PCR. The sample has approximately 150,000 clones, more than 65% seen once. With 0 bases removed from V and 1 base from J, the gap between germline ends came to 9 bases. This CDR3 region has 15 residues. Germline CDR1 is MNHEY and CDR2 is SVGAGI. As for the donors, each was a healthy bone marrow donor. The chain links TRBV6-5 to TRBJ1-1; D ambiguous. The sequencing sample was made of PBMCs. This TCR came from a man younger than 45 in good health and CMV-seronegative. The CDR3 DNA reads as TGTGCCAGCAGTTACTCGATAGCAGCGAACACTGAAGCTTTCTTT. Translating gives CASSYSIAANTEAFF.